These 26 T cell receptor beta chains share one sample of origin, sequenced in a study of blood T cell repertoires in COVID-19. Profiled with immunoSEQ multiplex PCR; TCRdb holds only in-frame clones, not every one. The sample has about 63,000 clones, around four fifths seen once. The specimen was peripheral blood. All receptors come from a human donor in a cohort sampled during active COVID-19.

The V call is TRBV11-2, the J call TRBJ1-2; 10 positions agree with TRBD1. The V gene end was trimmed by 0 bases and the J gene end by 4 bases; junction bases not matched to a gene: 5. Germline V CDR1 and CDR2: SGHAT, FQNNGV. The CDR3 covers 16 residues. The chain's CDR3 is CASSLDGGTGAYGYTF. The CDR3 bases are TGTGCCAGCAGCTTAGATGGGGGGACAGGGGCCTATGGCTACACCTTC.

The chain joins TRBV25-1 to TRBJ2-2, with D possibly matching TRBD1 (5 bases). CDR3 length: 15 residues. Germline V CDR1 and CDR2: MGHDK, SYGVNS. Trimming took off 2 bases at V and 1 base at J, with 8 bases between the two ends. This CDR3 reads CASSEGQGNTGELFF. CDR3 bases: TGTGCCAGCAGTGAAGGCCAGGGGAACACCGGGGAGCTGTTTTTT.

This chain joins TRBV9 and TRBJ1-2; D remains ambiguous. CDR3 length: 14 residues. Germline lookup yields CDR1 SGDLS and CDR2 YYNGEE. The V end lost 0 bases, the J end lost 5 bases, and 11 bases lay between the germline ends. Here the CDR3 DNA reads TGTGCCAGCAGCGTAGGCTCCGGTTTATATGGCTACACCTTC. Translation gives CASSVGSGLYGYTF.

The chain employs TRBV27 and TRBJ2-1; 11 nucleotides match TRBD2. V lost 5 bases and J lost 4; bases outside the gene matches: 16. This CDR3 spans 19 amino acids. Per the germline V gene, CDR1 is MNHEY and CDR2 is SMNVEV (reference sequence). This CDR3 is CASSHRIAGGSYLYNEQFF. The DNA of the CDR3 is TGTGCCAGCAGTCACCGAATAGCGGGAGGGTCTTACCTTTACAATGAGCAGTTCTTC.

J is TRBJ1-3 and V is TRBV29-1; D remains ambiguous. Germline V gives CDR1 SQVTM, CDR2 ANQGSEA. This CDR3 has 13 amino acids. V was pared by 5 bases and J by 2 bases, with 10 bases between. In DNA form, the CDR3 reads TGCAGCGTTCCCCCGTCCCCTGGAAACACCATATATTTT. This encodes CSVPPSPGNTIYF. The full variable domain, completed using reference TRBV29-1 and TRBJ1-3, is SAVISQKPSRDICQRGTSLTIQCQVDSQVTMMFWYRQQPGQSLTLIATANQGSEATYESGFVIDKFPISRPNLTFSTLTVSNMSPEDSSIYLCSVPPSPGNTIYFGEGSWLTVV.

This clone has a single count. The V call is TRBV19, the J call TRBJ2-7; TRBD1 aligns across 8 bases. V lost 4 bases, J lost 2 bases, and 7 bases stayed unmatched. Germline assignment: CDR1 LNHDA and CDR2 SQIVND (reference sequence). CDR3 size: 15 residues. CDR3 loop: CASSKTGTGAYEQYF. The CDR3 DNA follows: TGTGCCAGTAGTAAAACCGGGACAGGCGCCTACGAGCAGTACTTC.

As DNA, the CDR3 is TGTGCCAGCCGGACAGGGTCAAGCTATGGCTACACCTTC. Protein product: CASRTGSSYGYTF. The chain is built from TRBV6-5 and TRBJ1-2, with 8 positions matching TRBD1. There are 13 residues in the CDR3. From germline, CDR1 is MNHEY and CDR2 SVGAGI. V lost 8 bases and J lost 4; bases outside the gene matches: 6.

V gene TRBV6-5 combines with J gene TRBJ2-7; the match to TRBD1 covers 10 bases. CDR1 is MNHEY and CDR2 is SVGAGI in the germline V gene. CDR3 length: 15 amino acids. V lost 7 bases and J lost 4; bases outside the gene matches: 10. This chain's CDR3 is CASTLTGQGEYEQYF. Written as DNA, the CDR3 is TGTGCCAGCACCCTAACCGGACAGGGGGAATACGAGCAGTACTTC.

This clone was seen more than once but under ten times. The CDR3 reads CASSSRTPGLAASTDTQYF. The CDR3 nucleotides read TGTGCCAGCAGCTCTCGAACCCCGGGACTAGCGGCTAGCACAGATACGCAGTATTTT. The rearrangement links TRBV9 to TRBJ2-3, with 11 bases aligning to TRBD2. Germline V gives CDR1 SGDLS, CDR2 YYNGEE. The CDR3 length is 19 residues. The V and J ends lost 4 bases and 0 bases, in that order; junction bases with no gene match: 13.

The chain carries TRBV5-4 and TRBJ2-7; TRBD1 is a possible D gene (6 bases). Germline-derived CDR1 and CDR2 are SGHNT and YYREEE (reference sequence). Trimming pared 3 bases from V and 7 bases from J, leaving 20 bases between. There are 15 residues in the CDR3. The DNA of the CDR3 is TGTGCCAGCAGCTCATCCACAGGGCCCTTGAAGGAGCAGTACTTC. This encodes CASSSSTGPLKEQYF.

The V and J genes are TRBV20-1 and TRBJ2-1; D unresolved. CDR3 length equals 14 residues. CDR1 is DFQATT, CDR2 SNEGSKA, per germline (reference sequence). Trimming took off 3 bases at V and 3 bases at J, with 12 bases between the two ends. The CDR3 is CSASTAMYYNEQFF. The DNA for the CDR3 is TGCAGTGCTAGTACAGCTATGTACTACAATGAGCAGTTCTTC.

The chain has TRBV3-1 (or the pseudogene TRBV3-2) and TRBJ1-3, with D unresolved. Germline V gene lookup returns CDR1 LGHDT and CDR2 YNNKEL (reference sequence). The V and J ends lost 5 bases and 0 bases respectively, with 11 bases between them. The length of the CDR3 is 15 residues. DNA for the CDR3: TGTGCCAGCAGCTCCCGGGAAAGCTCTGGAAACACCATATATTTT. It encodes CASSSRESSGNTIYF.

The chain uses TRBV5-1 and TRBJ1-2; D might be TRBD1 (6 bases). CDR1 SGHRS and CDR2 YFSETQ come from the germline V gene. V lost 3 bases and J 3 bases, leaving 9 bases between the germline ends. The CDR3 loop spans 13 amino acids. The CDR3 DNA sequence: TGCGCCAGCAGCTCGGCAGGGGACTATGGCTACACCTTC. It translates to CASSSAGDYGYTF.

V is TRBV5-4 and J is TRBJ1-2; a weak D match, TRBD1 (5 bases). The CDR3 runs to 14 residues. V gave up 4 bases and J gave up 8 bases, with 18 bases separating them. In germline, CDR1 is SGHNT, CDR2 YYREEE (reference sequence). DNA for the CDR3: TGTGCCAGCAGCACGGTATCAGGGAATGGAGGCTACACCTTC. Encoded protein: CASSTVSGNGGYTF.

The chain links TRBV7-9 to TRBJ2-7; D may be TRBD1 (6 bases). Trimming took off 1 base at V and 5 bases at J, with 12 bases between the two ends. This CDR3 contains 14 residues. Germline CDR1 SEHNR, CDR2 FQNEAQ (reference sequence). CDR3 nucleotides: TGTGCCAGCAGCTTAGAGCCAGGGGCTCACGAGCAGTACTTC. Translated, it gives CASSLEPGAHEQYF. The complete variable domain, with remaining parts taken from reference TRBV7-9 and TRBJ2-7, reads DTGVSQNPRHKITKRGQNVTFRCDPISEHNRLYWYRQTLGQGPEFLTYFQNEAQLEKSRLLSDRFSAERPKGSFSTLEIQRTEQGDSAMYLCASSLEPGAHEQYFGPGTRLTVT.

This clone was found a few times. The rearrangement links TRBV5-1 to TRBJ2-7; 8 bases fit TRBD2. CDR3 length: 16 amino acids. Germline V lookup: CDR1 SGHRS, CDR2 YFSETQ. V shed 4 bases and J 6 bases; nucleotides not matched to a gene: 15. CDR3 sequence reads: CASSLRPGGGTVEQYF. The CDR3 DNA reads as TGCGCCAGCAGCCTACGCCCCGGCGGGGGGACCGTCGAGCAGTACTTC.

In its sample, this clone was seen once. This chain connects TRBV18 to TRBJ2-1, with 9 bases aligning to TRBD2. CDR3 size: 16 residues. Germline V CDR1 and CDR2: KGHSH, LQKENI. V trimming: 1 base; J trimming: 8 bases; junction bases outside the gene matches: 9. DNA of the CDR3: TGTGCCAGCTCACCACGGGCTAGCGGGAATCTCGATGAGCAGTTCTTC. Translation: CASSPRASGNLDEQFF.

The V and J genes are TRBV19 and TRBJ1-5; D unclear. This CDR3 region has 16 residues. Germline CDR1 reads LNHDA; CDR2 reads SQIVND (reference sequence). The V gene lost 7 bases and the J gene lost 0 bases, with 16 bases spanning the gap. This chain's CDR3 is CASNSQAINSNQPQHF. The CDR3 DNA is TGTGCCAGTAATAGTCAGGCGATCAATAGCAATCAGCCCCAGCATTTT. The variable domain in full, completed from reference TRBV19 and TRBJ1-5, reads DGGITQSPKYLFRKEGQNVTLSCEQNLNHDAMYWYRQDPGQGLRLIYYSQIVNDFQKGDIAEGYSVSREKKESFPLTVTSAQKNPTAFYLCASNSQAINSNQPQHFGDGTRLSIL.

The V call is TRBV25-1, the J call TRBJ2-7, with unresolved D. CDR1 and CDR2 from the germline V gene are MGHDK and SYGVNS. V lost 3 bases and J lost 6, with 15 bases in between. CDR3 size: 14 residues. The CDR3 nucleotides are TGTGCCAGCAGTGAGTCACCCACCATAGTCGAGCAGTACTTC. It codes for CASSESPTIVEQYF.

The chain is built from TRBV3-1 (or the pseudogene TRBV3-2) and TRBJ2-7; 9 bases agree with TRBD2. This CDR3 comprises 16 residues. Germline-derived CDR1 and CDR2 are LGHDT and YNNKEL (reference sequence). J gave up 6 bases and V 3 bases, and 12 bases lay outside the gene matches. The CDR3 coding sequence is TGTGCCAGCAGCCAGGGTAGCGCTAGCGGGAAGGCCGAGCAGTACTTC. Translating it yields CASSQGSASGKAEQYF.

This rearrangement joins TRBV19 to TRBJ1-1; D perhaps matches TRBD1 (6 bases). Germline V gives CDR1 LNHDA, CDR2 SQIVND (reference sequence). CDR3 length equals 12 residues. V lost 4 bases and J lost 3, with 6 bases in between. CDR3 nucleotide sequence: TGTGCCAGTAGTAACAGGGACACTGAAGCTTTCTTT. As protein: CASSNRDTEAFF.

The rearrangement uses TRBV5-1 and TRBJ1-1; D is perhaps TRBD1 (5 bases). Germline V gene sequence: CDR1 SGHRS, CDR2 YFSETQ. This CDR3 is 15 amino acids long. V lost 0 bases, J lost 2 bases, and 11 bases lay in between. This CDR3 is CASSLEVGVNTEAFF. The CDR3 nucleotides read TGCGCCAGCAGCTTGGAGGTAGGGGTTAACACTGAAGCTTTCTTT.

In its sample, this clone was seen a few times. The rearrangement uses TRBV7-8 and TRBJ2-7, with TRBD1 as a possible D gene (6 bases). Between the trimmed V and J ends, which lost 7 bases and 2 bases, there was a span of 15 bases. The germline V gene has CDR1 SGHVS and CDR2 FQNEAQ. CDR3 length: 14 amino acids. As DNA, the CDR3 is TGTGCCAGCACCTCCCTAGGGGGAGCCTACGAGCAGTACTTC. Its translation is CASTSLGGAYEQYF. The whole variable domain, filled in from reference TRBV7-8 and TRBJ2-7, reads GAGVSQSPRYKVAKRGQDVALRCDPISGHVSLFWYQQALGQGPEFLTYFQNEAQLDKSGLPSDRFFAERPEGSVSTLKIQRTQQEDSAVYLCASTSLGGAYEQYFGPGTRLTVT.

V usage is TRBV4-1 and J usage is TRBJ1-1; D might be TRBD1 (5 bases). Germline CDR1 and CDR2: MGHRA and YSYEKL. Trimming pared 4 bases from V and 4 bases from J, leaving 16 bases between. The CDR3 runs to 15 residues. The CDR3 protein is CASSPSTGGPTEAFF. Here the CDR3 DNA reads TGCGCCAGCAGCCCCTCAACCGGGGGTCCCACTGAAGCTTTCTTT.

The J gene is TRBJ2-7, the V gene TRBV2, with TRBD2 matching 14 bases. CDR1 is SNHLY and CDR2 is FYNNEI in the germline V gene. The CDR3 length is 17 residues. The junction had 7 bases not matched to a gene; V was cut back by 4 bases and J by 2 bases. CDR3 DNA: TGTGCCAGCAGTGCCGGGTTGGGACTAGCGGGGGCCTACGAGCAGTACTTC. It specifies CASSAGLGLAGAYEQYF.

The rearrangement uses TRBV5-1 and TRBJ2-5; D remains ambiguous. Deletions cut 1 base from V and 1 base from J, with 8 bases between. Germline CDR1 SGHRS, CDR2 YFSETQ. CDR3 length equals 14 residues. The CDR3 is CASSLKSSQETQYF. CDR3 sequence (DNA): TGCGCCAGCAGCTTGAAATCCAGCCAAGAGACCCAGTACTTC.